This TCR beta chain stems from a study of T cell clonotyping in hematopoietic cell transplantation. This clone was seen a few times. The antigen remains unidentified. Germline V gives CDR1 MGHRA, CDR2 YSYEKL. V lost 1 base to trimming and J lost 1 base, with 8 bases between them. The CDR3 spans 14 residues. Findings of the study overall: Cells were unsorted, so CD4 and CD8 contributions were not separated. After transplant, recipient diversity fell while pathologically expanded clonotypes grew through day 180.

TCRdb's copy holds only in-frame clones and misses some; the assay was immunoSEQ multiplex PCR. This sample has several thousand clones, with about 80% found just once. The origin of this receptor is a male patient aged 60 to 75 who had an allogeneic stem cell transplant from an unrelated donor, so the T cells may come from the graft donor. Some clones in this sample may be carry-over from other donors' samples. V gene TRBV4-1 combines with J gene TRBJ2-7; D not resolved. The source was peripheral blood mononuclear cells, collected 30 days after allogeneic stem cell transplant. The CDR3 reads CASSQVGKSYEQYF. The DNA of the CDR3 is TGCGCCAGCAGCCAAGTAGGGAAATCCTACGAGCAGTACTTC.